Only a few counts were recorded for the clone carrying this TCR beta chain. The antigen remains unidentified. Germline-derived CDR1 and CDR2 are MNHNS and SASEGT. Trimming took 7 bases from V and 9 from J; bases not matched to a gene: 7. CDR3 size: 14 residues. This entry comes from a study of response to subunit inactivated influenza vaccine. Study conclusions and caveats: Few additional T cells are recruited per seasonal influenza vaccination, authors suggested.

One entry per CDR3 protein, called by TCRdb with MiXCR from the RT-PCR reads. Seen here are hundreds of thousands of distinct CDR3 sequences, 12% to 15% observed once, and the top ten hold about 7.4%. The source was PBMCs from blood, collected 14 to 15 days before vaccination. The chain couples TRBV6-1 to TRBJ2-1; 12 positions match TRBD1. The TCR comes from a man aged 50 or older who received an inactivated influenza vaccine. The chain's CDR3 is CASMPGQGAGEQFF. Written as DNA, the CDR3 is TGTGCCAGCATGCCGGGACAGGGGGCAGGTGAGCAGTTCTTC.